Listed below are T cell receptor beta chains from one sample, sequenced in a study of shared clonotypes between healthy human individuals. Some clones are missing from TCRdb's copy, which holds only in-frame ones; the method was immunoSEQ multiplex PCR. The profile shows roughly 2 million clones, about 95% of them singletons. Sample: naive CD8+ T cells sorted from blood. These TCRs come from a man between 18 and 35 years old in good health. CDR3s include the opening cysteine and the closing phenylalanine or tryptophan. The order of the fields is J gene, CDR3 length, D gene, clone size, V gene, CDR3 DNA, CDR3 protein. A D gene is named only where the DNA matches it firmly. Clone size appears in some rows only: once, few, many, or a class for an expanded clone.

j_call: TRBJ2-3
cdr3_length: 16
d_call: TRBD2
clone_size: NA
v_call: TRBV4-1
cdr3_nt: TGCGCCAGCAGCTATACAACTAGCGGGAGCACAGATACGCAGTATTTT
cdr3_aa: CASSYTTSGSTDTQYF

j_call: TRBJ1-2
cdr3_length: 16
d_call: NA
clone_size: NA
v_call: TRBV5-1
cdr3_nt: TGCGCCAGCAGCTTGGACGCAGGGGCCGAGGACTATGGCTACACCTTC
cdr3_aa: CASSLDAGAEDYGYTF

j_call: TRBJ2-1
cdr3_length: 15
d_call: NA
clone_size: NA
v_call: TRBV9
cdr3_nt: TGTGCCAGCAGCGAGGGGGGCGCTACCTACAATGAGCAGTTCTTC
cdr3_aa: CASSEGGATYNEQFF

j_call: TRBJ2-7
cdr3_length: 15
d_call: NA
clone_size: NA
v_call: TRBV5-1
cdr3_nt: TGCGCCAGCAGCTTGTTTCTAGGGGGTGTCTACGAGCAGTACTTC
cdr3_aa: CASSLFLGGVYEQYF

j_call: TRBJ1-5
cdr3_length: 17
d_call: NA
clone_size: NA
v_call: TRBV27
cdr3_nt: TGTGCCAGCAGTTTATCAATACGGGGGTCTAGCAATCAGCCCCAGCATTTT
cdr3_aa: CASSLSIRGSSNQPQHF

j_call: TRBJ2-2
cdr3_length: 14
d_call: TRBD2
clone_size: NA
v_call: TRBV28
cdr3_nt: TGTGCCAGCAGCTTGACGGGGGGGACCGGGGAGCTGTTTTTT
cdr3_aa: CASSLTGGTGELFF

j_call: TRBJ1-1
cdr3_length: 15
d_call: NA
clone_size: NA
v_call: TRBV19
cdr3_nt: TGTGCCAGTAGTATTGCGGTTTTGACCCAGGAGGAAGCTTTCTTT
cdr3_aa: CASSIAVLTQEEAFF

j_call: TRBJ2-1
cdr3_length: 15
d_call: NA
clone_size: NA
v_call: TRBV5-6
cdr3_nt: TGTGCCAGCAGCGAAGCCGGGAGCTCTTACAATGAGCAGTTCTTC
cdr3_aa: CASSEAGSSYNEQFF

j_call: TRBJ2-3
cdr3_length: 15
d_call: TRBD2
clone_size: NA
v_call: TRBV27
cdr3_nt: TGTGCCAGCAGTTTTCTAGCGGGATTCGCAGATACGCAGTATTTT
cdr3_aa: CASSFLAGFADTQYF

j_call: TRBJ2-3
cdr3_length: 15
d_call: TRBD2
clone_size: NA
v_call: TRBV27
cdr3_nt: TGTGCCAGCAGTTTTCCCCTAGCGGGAGTGAGTACGCAGTATTTT
cdr3_aa: CASSFPLAGVSTQYF

j_call: TRBJ2-3
cdr3_length: 11
d_call: NA
clone_size: NA
v_call: TRBV5-6
cdr3_nt: TGTGCCAGCAGCGATGGGGATACGCAGTATTTT
cdr3_aa: CASSDGDTQYF

j_call: TRBJ2-5
cdr3_length: 13
d_call: NA
clone_size: NA
v_call: TRBV7-9
cdr3_nt: TGTGCCAGCAGCTTAGAGCGTCAAGAGACCCAGTACTTC
cdr3_aa: CASSLERQETQYF

j_call: TRBJ1-2
cdr3_length: 13
d_call: NA
clone_size: NA
v_call: TRBV30
cdr3_nt: TGTGCCTGGAACTTCCCGGACACCGACGGCTACACCTTC
cdr3_aa: CAWNFPDTDGYTF

j_call: TRBJ1-2
cdr3_length: 13
d_call: NA
clone_size: NA
v_call: TRBV29-1
cdr3_nt: TGCAGCGTTGACAGGGGTTTGGACTATGGCTACACCTTC
cdr3_aa: CSVDRGLDYGYTF

j_call: TRBJ2-2
cdr3_length: 14
d_call: TRBD2
clone_size: NA
v_call: TRBV7-9
cdr3_nt: TGTGCCGCAAGAGCGGGAGAAGGGACCGGGGAGCTGTTTTTT
cdr3_aa: CAARAGEGTGELFF

j_call: TRBJ2-6
cdr3_length: 16
d_call: NA
clone_size: once
v_call: TRBV10-1
cdr3_nt: TGCGCCAGCAGTGCGGGTAGGGGGGCCGGGGCCAACGTCCTGACTTTC
cdr3_aa: CASSAGRGAGANVLTF

j_call: TRBJ2-7
cdr3_length: 13
d_call: TRBD1
clone_size: NA
v_call: TRBV2
cdr3_nt: TGTGCCATCGGGACAGGGGGCTCCTACGAGCAGTACTTC
cdr3_aa: CAIGTGGSYEQYF

j_call: TRBJ1-2
cdr3_length: 15
d_call: NA
clone_size: NA
v_call: TRBV4-3
cdr3_nt: TGCGCCAGCAGCCAAGATCGGGGGAAGGGGAGTGGCTACACCTTC
cdr3_aa: CASSQDRGKGSGYTF

j_call: TRBJ2-3
cdr3_length: 16
d_call: TRBD1
clone_size: NA
v_call: TRBV4-2
cdr3_nt: TGTGCCAGCAGCGACCTTGGACAGGTTAGCACAGATACGCAGTATTTT
cdr3_aa: CASSDLGQVSTDTQYF

j_call: TRBJ1-1
cdr3_length: 15
d_call: NA
clone_size: NA
v_call: TRBV5-4
cdr3_nt: TGTGCCAGCAGCTTGGCGGGCTGGGAGAATGCTGAAGCTTTCTTT
cdr3_aa: CASSLAGWENAEAFF

j_call: TRBJ1-4
cdr3_length: 15
d_call: TRBD1
clone_size: NA
v_call: TRBV27
cdr3_nt: TGTGCCAGCAGGCATAACAGGGGAGGGGATGAAAAACTGTTTTTT
cdr3_aa: CASRHNRGGDEKLFF

j_call: TRBJ1-1
cdr3_length: 9
d_call: NA
clone_size: NA
v_call: TRBV7-3
cdr3_nt: TGTGCCGGCTACACTGAAGCTTTCTTT
cdr3_aa: CAGYTEAFF

j_call: TRBJ2-7
cdr3_length: 15
d_call: TRBD2
clone_size: NA
v_call: TRBV4-1
cdr3_nt: TGCGCCAGCAGCCAAGATCCCGGGGGGTACTACGAGCAGTACTTC
cdr3_aa: CASSQDPGGYYEQYF

j_call: TRBJ2-7
cdr3_length: 14
d_call: TRBD1
clone_size: NA
v_call: TRBV4-1
cdr3_nt: TGCGCCAGCAGCTTCGACAGGGGGCTTTACGAGCAGTACTTC
cdr3_aa: CASSFDRGLYEQYF

j_call: TRBJ2-7
cdr3_length: 15
d_call: NA
clone_size: NA
v_call: TRBV28
cdr3_nt: TGTGCCAGCAGCTCCATGAGGGAGGCCTCCTACGAGCAGTACTTC
cdr3_aa: CASSSMREASYEQYF

j_call: TRBJ2-7
cdr3_length: 15
d_call: TRBD1
clone_size: NA
v_call: TRBV7-9
cdr3_nt: TGTGCCAGCAGCTTTATTCCGACAGGGCTGGACGAGCAGTACTTC
cdr3_aa: CASSFIPTGLDEQYF

j_call: TRBJ2-2
cdr3_length: 13
d_call: NA
clone_size: NA
v_call: TRBV2
cdr3_nt: TGTGCCAGCAGTGAGGGGGGACTCCGGGAGCTGTTTTTT
cdr3_aa: CASSEGGLRELFF

j_call: TRBJ2-5
cdr3_length: 15
d_call: NA
clone_size: NA
v_call: TRBV4-3
cdr3_nt: TGCGCCAGCAGCCAAGATATCACAGAAGAAGAGACCCAGTACTTC
cdr3_aa: CASSQDITEEETQYF

j_call: TRBJ1-5
cdr3_length: 15
d_call: NA
clone_size: NA
v_call: TRBV9
cdr3_nt: TGTGCCAGCAGCGTAGAGGGCGACCTTAATCAGCCCCAGCATTTT
cdr3_aa: CASSVEGDLNQPQHF

j_call: TRBJ2-5
cdr3_length: 14
d_call: TRBD1
clone_size: NA
v_call: TRBV19
cdr3_nt: TGTGCCAGTAGTACGGACAGGTTACAAGAGACCCAGTACTTC
cdr3_aa: CASSTDRLQETQYF

j_call: TRBJ1-2
cdr3_length: 15
d_call: NA
clone_size: NA
v_call: TRBV5-4
cdr3_nt: TGTGCCAGCAGCCCCCCCACAGGGAATTTGAATGGCTACACCTTC
cdr3_aa: CASSPPTGNLNGYTF

j_call: TRBJ2-1
cdr3_length: 15
d_call: NA
clone_size: NA
v_call: TRBV27
cdr3_nt: TGTGCCAGCAGTTTATCGGGGGCGACTCTTAATGAGCAGTTCTTC
cdr3_aa: CASSLSGATLNEQFF

j_call: TRBJ2-2
cdr3_length: 17
d_call: TRBD2
clone_size: NA
v_call: TRBV11-3
cdr3_nt: TGTGCCAGCAGCTTACCCAGAGGTAGCGGGTCCACCGGGGAGCTGTTTTTT
cdr3_aa: CASSLPRGSGSTGELFF

j_call: TRBJ1-1
cdr3_length: 12
d_call: NA
clone_size: NA
v_call: TRBV7-9
cdr3_nt: TGTGCCAGCAGCTTAGGGGCGACAGAAGCTTTCTTT
cdr3_aa: CASSLGATEAFF

j_call: TRBJ2-7
cdr3_length: 16
d_call: TRBD2
clone_size: once
v_call: TRBV7-2
cdr3_nt: TGTGCCAGCAGCTCCGAGGGACTAGCGGGGGCCTACGAGCAGTACTTC
cdr3_aa: CASSSEGLAGAYEQYF

j_call: TRBJ2-7
cdr3_length: 14
d_call: TRBD1
clone_size: NA
v_call: TRBV6-1
cdr3_nt: TGTGCCAGCAGGGCCGGGACAGGGCCCTACGAGCAGTACTTC
cdr3_aa: CASRAGTGPYEQYF

j_call: TRBJ2-5
cdr3_length: 15
d_call: NA
clone_size: NA
v_call: TRBV2
cdr3_nt: TGTGCCAGCAGTGAAGACGGTTGGCGGGCCGAGACCCAGTACTTC
cdr3_aa: CASSEDGWRAETQYF

j_call: TRBJ2-1
cdr3_length: 13
d_call: NA
clone_size: NA
v_call: TRBV6-5
cdr3_nt: TGTGCCAGCAGTTACGGGCCCTACAATGAGCAGTTCTTC
cdr3_aa: CASSYGPYNEQFF

j_call: TRBJ2-7
cdr3_length: 13
d_call: TRBD2
clone_size: NA
v_call: TRBV10-3
cdr3_nt: TGTGCCGTCGGGCGGGAGGGACTCTACGAGCAGTACTTC
cdr3_aa: CAVGREGLYEQYF

j_call: TRBJ1-2
cdr3_length: 13
d_call: NA
clone_size: NA
v_call: TRBV6-5
cdr3_nt: TGTGCCAGCAGTTACGGGGTAGGGCATGGCTACACCTTC
cdr3_aa: CASSYGVGHGYTF

j_call: TRBJ2-1
cdr3_length: 13
d_call: TRBD1
clone_size: NA
v_call: TRBV9
cdr3_nt: TGTGCCAGCAGCGTAGCAGGGGGTAATGAGCAGTTCTTC
cdr3_aa: CASSVAGGNEQFF

j_call: TRBJ2-7
cdr3_length: 17
d_call: TRBD1
clone_size: once
v_call: TRBV28
cdr3_nt: TGTGCCAGCAGTTTACGAACCTACAGGGGCGAAGCCTACGAGCAGTACTTC
cdr3_aa: CASSLRTYRGEAYEQYF

j_call: TRBJ2-7
cdr3_length: 15
d_call: TRBD1
clone_size: NA
v_call: TRBV19
cdr3_nt: TGTGCCAGTAGTATAGGGGGACAGGGGAGCTACGAGCAGTACTTC
cdr3_aa: CASSIGGQGSYEQYF

j_call: TRBJ2-1
cdr3_length: 14
d_call: NA
clone_size: NA
v_call: TRBV27
cdr3_nt: TGTGCCAGCAGCCTGGGGACAAAGTACAATGAGCAGTTCTTC
cdr3_aa: CASSLGTKYNEQFF

j_call: TRBJ2-7
cdr3_length: 13
d_call: TRBD2
clone_size: NA
v_call: TRBV7-9
cdr3_nt: TGTGCCAGCAGCTTGACGGGGGGGCACGAGCAGTACTTC
cdr3_aa: CASSLTGGHEQYF

j_call: TRBJ1-4
cdr3_length: 14
d_call: NA
clone_size: NA
v_call: TRBV13
cdr3_nt: TGTGCCAGCAGCTTGGGACGGGACAATGAAAAACTGTTTTTT
cdr3_aa: CASSLGRDNEKLFF

j_call: TRBJ2-7
cdr3_length: 18
d_call: TRBD1
clone_size: NA
v_call: TRBV10-3
cdr3_nt: TGTGCCATCAGTGAAAGGACAGGTTTCCCGGCGGGCGACTACGAGCAGTACTTC
cdr3_aa: CAISERTGFPAGDYEQYF

j_call: TRBJ2-7
cdr3_length: 13
d_call: NA
clone_size: NA
v_call: TRBV5-4
cdr3_nt: TGTGCCAGCAGCCCGAACCCCTCCTACGAGCAGTACTTC
cdr3_aa: CASSPNPSYEQYF

j_call: TRBJ2-7
cdr3_length: 15
d_call: NA
clone_size: NA
v_call: TRBV6-6
cdr3_nt: TGTGCCAGCAGTTTCAACTCGGGACCCCTGGGCGAGCAGTACTTC
cdr3_aa: CASSFNSGPLGEQYF

j_call: TRBJ2-2
cdr3_length: 14
d_call: NA
clone_size: once
v_call: TRBV2
cdr3_nt: TGTGCCAGCATCGGGGAAGGGAGACCCGGGGAGCTGTTTTTT
cdr3_aa: CASIGEGRPGELFF

j_call: TRBJ1-5
cdr3_length: 13
d_call: NA
clone_size: NA
v_call: TRBV19
cdr3_nt: TGTGCCAGTAGTACCCTAAGGGGACAGCCCCAGCATTTT
cdr3_aa: CASSTLRGQPQHF

j_call: TRBJ2-3
cdr3_length: 15
d_call: TRBD1
clone_size: NA
v_call: TRBV2
cdr3_nt: TGTGCCAGCAGTTGGGACAGGTCCTCCACAGATACGCAGTATTTT
cdr3_aa: CASSWDRSSTDTQYF

j_call: TRBJ1-5
cdr3_length: 14
d_call: TRBD1
clone_size: NA
v_call: TRBV28
cdr3_nt: TGTGCCAGCCACCTACAGGGGAGCAATCAGCCCCAGCATTTT
cdr3_aa: CASHLQGSNQPQHF